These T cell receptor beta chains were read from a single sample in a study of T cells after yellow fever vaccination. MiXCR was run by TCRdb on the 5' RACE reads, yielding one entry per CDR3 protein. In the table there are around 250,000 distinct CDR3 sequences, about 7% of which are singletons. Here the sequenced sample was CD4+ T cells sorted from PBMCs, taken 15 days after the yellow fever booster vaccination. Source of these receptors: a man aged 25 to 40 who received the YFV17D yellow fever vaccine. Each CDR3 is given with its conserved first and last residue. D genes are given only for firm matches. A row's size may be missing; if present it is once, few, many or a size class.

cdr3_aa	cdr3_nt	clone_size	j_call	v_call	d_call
CASSITGTSGRNAYEQYF	TGTGCCAGTAGTATAACCGGGACTAGCGGGAGAAACGCCTACGAGCAGTACTTC	-	TRBJ2-7	TRBV19	TRBD2
CASSLQLSGANVLTF	TGCGCCAGCAGCTTGCAGCTCTCTGGGGCCAACGTCCTGACTTTC	-	TRBJ2-6	TRBV5-1	-
CASSQDKAAIQETQYF	TGTGCCAGCAGCCAAGATAAAGCGGCCATACAAGAGACCCAGTACTTC	few	TRBJ2-5	TRBV3-1	-
CASTRGNSYEQYF	TGTGCCAGCACTAGGGGTAACTCCTACGAGCAGTACTTC	many	TRBJ2-7	TRBV6-5	-
CASRKRIVSTDTQYF	TGTGCCAGCAGAAAGAGAATAGTGTCAACAGATACGCAGTATTTT	few	TRBJ2-3	TRBV6-1	-
CASSVMKGVGGELFF	TGTGCCAGCAGCGTAATGAAAGGGGTTGGCGGGGAGCTGTTTTTT	many	TRBJ2-2	TRBV7-8	-
CASSQDRYEQYF	TGCGCCAGCAGCCAAGATCGATACGAGCAGTACTTC	-	TRBJ2-7	TRBV4-3	-
CASSLMAGPERELFF	TGTGCCAGCAGCTTAATGGCGGGCCCGGAGAGGGAGCTGTTTTTT	few	TRBJ2-2	TRBV7-3	-
CSVAQGAVTDTQYF	TGCAGCGTTGCCCAGGGGGCCGTCACAGATACGCAGTATTTT	many	TRBJ2-3	TRBV29-1	TRBD1
CASSTKRGAADTQYF	TGTGCCAGCTCAACCAAGCGGGGCGCGGCAGATACGCAGTATTTT	many	TRBJ2-3	TRBV18	TRBD2
CASSIVDGELFF	TGTGCCAGTAGTATAGTTGACGGGGAGCTGTTTTTT	few	TRBJ2-2	TRBV19	-
CASSAGDGRTDTQYF	TGTGCCAGCAGTGCCGGGGACGGCCGCACAGATACGCAGTATTTT	-	TRBJ2-3	TRBV2	-
CASSYSRDRGHEQYF	TGTGCCAGCAGTTACTCGAGGGACAGGGGCCACGAGCAGTACTTC	-	TRBJ2-7	TRBV6-2/TRBV6-3	TRBD1
CSAVRKGEKLFF	TGCAGTGCAGTCAGGAAAGGCGAAAAACTGTTTTTT	many	TRBJ1-4	TRBV20-1	-
CSARHPGVTSGELFF	TGCAGTGCTAGGCATCCGGGAGTTACGTCCGGGGAGCTGTTTTTT	-	TRBJ2-2	TRBV20-1	-
CASSYGLAGAFADTQYF	TGTGCCAGCAGCTACGGACTAGCGGGAGCCTTTGCAGATACGCAGTATTTT	many	TRBJ2-3	TRBV7-9	TRBD2
CAISGVDNSPLHF	TGTGCCATCAGTGGGGTCGATAATTCACCCCTCCACTTT	many	TRBJ1-6	TRBV10-3	-
CASSFRRNQPQHF	TGTGCCAGCAGCTTCCGACGGAATCAGCCCCAGCATTTT	few	TRBJ1-5	TRBV3-1	-
CASSGQGGRNQPQHF	TGTGCCAGCAGTGGTCAGGGAGGACGCAATCAGCCCCAGCATTTT	few	TRBJ1-5	TRBV6-2/TRBV6-3	-
CASSLGSGLASSPLHF	TGCGCCAGCAGCTTAGGATCGGGCCTCGCTAGTTCACCCCTCCACTTT	-	TRBJ1-6	TRBV5-1	-
CASSRTHQETQYF	TGTGCCAGCTCTAGGACACACCAAGAGACCCAGTACTTC	many	TRBJ2-5	TRBV2	-
CSASKSVETQYF	TGCAGTGCTAGCAAATCGGTGGAGACCCAGTACTTC	-	TRBJ2-5	TRBV20-1	-
CASSGGLVGTDTQYF	TGTGCCAGCAGTGGGGGTCTAGTAGGCACAGATACGCAGTATTTT	many	TRBJ2-3	TRBV27	-
CAIGGGPGQPQHF	TGTGCCATCGGAGGGGGGCCGGGTCAGCCCCAGCATTTT	-	TRBJ1-5	TRBV10-3	-
CASRQAQAPDTQYF	TGTGCCAGCAGACAGGCACAAGCACCAGATACGCAGTATTTT	-	TRBJ2-3	TRBV7-2	-
CSVSLGQGYEQYF	TGCAGCGTTAGCCTCGGGCAGGGCTACGAGCAGTACTTC	few	TRBJ2-7	TRBV29-1	-
CASRISIHRDIGLEEYF	TGCGCCAGCAGAATCAGTATCCACCGGGACATTGGGCTTGAGGAGTACTTC	few	TRBJ2-7	TRBV5-1	-
CASSPSTSGAYNEQFF	TGTGCCAGCAGCCCCTCGACTAGCGGAGCCTACAATGAGCAGTTCTTC	many	TRBJ2-1	TRBV7-3	TRBD2
CASSLPGAGGEQYF	TGTGCCAGCAGCTTACCGGGGGCAGGGGGCGAGCAGTACTTC	-	TRBJ2-7	TRBV7-9	-
CSARDPVSGRGSTQYF	TGCAGTGCTAGAGATCCGGTTAGCGGGAGGGGGAGTACGCAGTATTTT	few	TRBJ2-3	TRBV20-1	TRBD2
CASSLAGIGISNEQFF	TGTGCCAGCAGCTTAGCAGGGATCGGGATTAGCAATGAGCAGTTCTTC	many	TRBJ2-1	TRBV7-9	-
CSAQRDWEQYF	TGCAGTGCGCAGCGGGATTGGGAGCAGTACTTC	-	TRBJ2-7	TRBV20-1	TRBD2
CAIFASPTGDKVGELFF	TGTGCCATATTCGCAAGCCCGACAGGGGATAAGGTCGGGGAGCTGTTTTTT	few	TRBJ2-2	TRBV10-3	TRBD1
CSVEDPRWREQYF	TGCAGCGTTGAAGATCCTAGGTGGCGCGAGCAGTACTTC	medium-sized	TRBJ2-7	TRBV29-1	-
CASSVVTGNTGELFF	TGTGCCAGCAGCGTAGTGACGGGGAACACCGGGGAGCTGTTTTTT	few	TRBJ2-2	TRBV9	-
CATSRTGGNEQFF	TGTGCCACCAGTCGGACAGGGGGCAATGAGCAGTTCTTC	few	TRBJ2-1	TRBV15	TRBD1
CASSRLAGAADTQYF	TGTGCCAGCAGCCGACTAGCGGGAGCCGCAGATACGCAGTATTTT	-	TRBJ2-3	TRBV3-1	TRBD2
CASSETPGQGSTSGRAWTQYF	TGTGCCAGCAGCGAAACCCCGGGACAGGGGTCGACTAGCGGGAGGGCCTGGACGCAGTATTTT	-	TRBJ2-3	TRBV11-1	TRBD2
CASSFTGELFF	TGTGCCAGCTCTTTCACCGGGGAGCTGTTTTTT	many	TRBJ2-2	TRBV7-2	-
CASKTNWTTDTQYF	TGTGCCAGCAAAACTAACTGGACCACAGATACGCAGTATTTT	-	TRBJ2-3	TRBV7-2	-
CASSYADRGEQYF	TGTGCCAGCAGTTACGCCGACAGGGGGGAGCAGTACTTC	many	TRBJ2-7	TRBV6-6	TRBD1
CASSLAGTGTFEQYF	TGTGCCAGCAGCTTAGCCGGGACAGGCACTTTCGAGCAGTACTTC	few	TRBJ2-7	TRBV7-2	TRBD1
CAIDRGGETQYF	TGTGCCATCGACAGGGGGGGGGAGACCCAGTACTTC	few	TRBJ2-5	TRBV6-1	TRBD1
CSVGQGAETQYF	TGCAGCGTTGGTCAGGGGGCTGAGACCCAGTACTTC	-	TRBJ2-5	TRBV29-1	TRBD1
CASSPGPGRNEQFF	TGTGCCAGCAGCCCCGGGCCAGGGCGGAATGAGCAGTTCTTC	-	TRBJ2-1	TRBV5-6	-
CASSGWHRATDTQYF	TGTGCCAGCAGTGGCTGGCACAGAGCCACAGATACGCAGTATTTT	few	TRBJ2-3	TRBV12-3/TRBV12-4	-
CASSLTTGTYEQYF	TGTGCCAGCAGCTTGACTACTGGAACCTACGAGCAGTACTTC	few	TRBJ2-7	TRBV5-5	-
CASSLTGPVGETQYF	TGCGCCAGCAGCTTGACAGGGCCCGTGGGAGAGACCCAGTACTTC	few	TRBJ2-5	TRBV5-1	-
CAISGGAVSDVNYGYTF	TGTGCCATCAGTGGTGGGGCGGTTAGTGATGTTAACTATGGCTACACCTTC	few	TRBJ1-2	TRBV10-3	-
CASRPHQGSDTEAFF	TGTGCCAGCAGACCACATCAGGGGTCGGACACTGAAGCTTTCTTT	-	TRBJ1-1	TRBV6-2/TRBV6-3	-
CASSYSGMKETQYF	TGTGCCAGCAGTTACTCAGGGATGAAAGAGACCCAGTACTTC	many	TRBJ2-5	TRBV6-5	-
CASSQGYGREASYEQYF	TGTGCCAGCAGCCAAGGGTATGGGAGAGAAGCCTCCTACGAGCAGTACTTC	few	TRBJ2-7	TRBV3-1	-
CASSYDSDQDTQYF	TGTGCCAGCAGTTACGATTCTGACCAAGATACGCAGTATTTT	-	TRBJ2-3	TRBV6-5	-
CASSFRASGRPTEQFF	TGTGCCAGCAGTTTTCGGGCTAGCGGGAGGCCTACTGAGCAGTTCTTC	-	TRBJ2-1	TRBV12-3/TRBV12-4	TRBD2
CASSYRDVDEELFF	TGTGCCAGCAGTTACCGGGACGTTGATGAGGAGCTGTTTTTT	many	TRBJ2-2	TRBV6-2/TRBV6-3	-
CASSNLAGVGETQYF	TGTGCCAGCAGCAATCTAGCGGGAGTTGGGGAGACCCAGTACTTC	many	TRBJ2-5	TRBV7-2	TRBD2
CSARDAEGGQETQYF	TGCAGTGCTAGAGATGCCGAGGGAGGTCAAGAGACCCAGTACTTC	many	TRBJ2-5	TRBV20-1	-
CASSGSRGSTDTQYF	TGTGCCAGCAGCGGGAGCCGTGGTAGCACAGATACGCAGTATTTT	-	TRBJ2-3	TRBV28	-
CRPQAPSTDTQYF	TGCAGACCCCAGGCACCCTCCACAGATACGCAGTATTTT	-	TRBJ2-3	TRBV20-1	-
CASSRKLLALTSTGELFF	TGCGCCAGCAGCCGGAAACTGCTCGCTTTAACTAGCACCGGGGAGCTGTTTTTT	many	TRBJ2-2	TRBV4-3	-